A selection of T cell receptor beta chains follows, all from one sample in a study of cytomegalovirus exposure and HLA in healthy donors. Sequenced by immunoSEQ multiplex PCR; TCRdb stores in-frame clones only, minus some. The sample carries about 91,000 clones, around nine tenths recorded once. Sequencing was performed on PBMCs. These receptors came from a man aged 30-40 years in good health and CMV-seropositive. Each CDR3 is given with its conserved first and last residue. Fields, in order: clone size, V gene, J gene, D gene, CDR3 DNA, CDR3 protein. D genes are given only for firm matches. Size is omitted from some rows. Given values are once, few, many or a class for expanded clones.

NA,TRBV11-2,TRBJ1-1,NA,TGTGCCAGCAGCCAATTAACGGGGGGGCAAACGTACACTGAAGCTTTCTTT,CASSQLTGGQTYTEAFF
NA,TRBV5-1,TRBJ2-2,TRBD2,TGCGCCAGCAGCTCGGCTAGCGGGAACTACGGGGAGCTGTTTTTT,CASSSASGNYGELFF
NA,TRBV7-7,TRBJ2-7,NA,TGTGCTAGCAGCTCCAGCCCAGCGAGCTACGAGCAGTACTTC,CASSSSPASYEQYF
NA,TRBV6-6,TRBJ2-1,TRBD2,TGTGCCAGCAGTTACTCCGGGAGGCGGAACAATGAGCAGTTCTTC,CASSYSGRRNNEQFF
NA,TRBV7-6,TRBJ1-5,NA,TGTGCCAGCAGCTTATCCCCCCTTCAGCCCCAGCATTTT,CASSLSPLQPQHF
NA,TRBV2,TRBJ2-7,TRBD1,TGTGCCAGCAGTGATTTGGACAGGGGGTTTTACGAGCAGTACTTC,CASSDLDRGFYEQYF
NA,TRBV5-5,TRBJ2-2,NA,TGTGCCAGCAGCTTGAGAGTGAGCAACACCGGGGAGCTGTTTTTT,CASSLRVSNTGELFF
NA,TRBV23-1,TRBJ2-5,TRBD1,TGCGCCAGCAGACCTCAGGGGGCCCAAGAGACCCAGTACTTC,CASRPQGAQETQYF
NA,TRBV6-1,TRBJ2-1,NA,TGTGCCAGCAGTGAAGTTCAAGGAGTGAATGAGCAGTTCTTC,CASSEVQGVNEQFF
once,TRBV2,TRBJ2-3,NA,TGTGCCGTACTTTTAAGCAGCGGCACCCTGCGCGATACGCAGTATTTT,CAVLLSSGTLRDTQYF
NA,TRBV2,TRBJ2-7,NA,TGTGCCAGCAGCGCGGTATGGTCCTACGAGCAGTACTTC,CASSAVWSYEQYF
NA,TRBV7-2,TRBJ2-7,NA,TGTGCCAGCAGCCGGCACAGCTCCTACGAGCAGTACTTC,CASSRHSSYEQYF
NA,TRBV29-1,TRBJ2-1,TRBD2,TGCAGCGTTGAACCCCCGGGACTAGCGGGAGGCTATGAGCAGTTCTTC,CSVEPPGLAGGYEQFF
NA,TRBV27,TRBJ2-3,NA,TGTGCCAGCAGTTTTCAGCGCAGTGGCACAGATACGCAGTATTTT,CASSFQRSGTDTQYF
NA,TRBV30,TRBJ1-1,TRBD1,TGTGCCTGGAGAGTTCGGGCGACAGGGGTGAACACTGAAGCTTTCTTT,CAWRVRATGVNTEAFF
few,TRBV7-9,TRBJ2-7,TRBD2,TGTGCCAGCACCTTCGGGGGGGCCGCCTACGAGCAGTACTTC,CASTFGGAAYEQYF
NA,TRBV19,TRBJ2-3,NA,TGTGCCAGTAGTATAAATGGGGTGCAGGGGAGCGCAGATACGCAGTATTTT,CASSINGVQGSADTQYF
NA,TRBV19,TRBJ1-4,NA,TGTGCCAGTAGATCCCAGAGGAGTTCTGAAAAACTGTTTTTT,CASRSQRSSEKLFF
NA,TRBV4-1,TRBJ2-7,NA,TGCGCCAGCAGCCAAGTAGCGAACGAGCAGTACTTC,CASSQVANEQYF
once,TRBV18,TRBJ2-7,TRBD1,TGTGCCAGCTCACCAGGACAGGACTACGAGCAGTACTTC,CASSPGQDYEQYF
NA,TRBV6-5,TRBJ1-2,NA,TGTGCCAGCAGTGGGAGAAACTCCTATGGCTACACCTTC,CASSGRNSYGYTF
NA,TRBV5-1,TRBJ2-3,NA,TGCGCCAGCAGAAAGGGGGTCACCGCGGGCACAGATACGCAGTATTTT,CASRKGVTAGTDTQYF
NA,TRBV2,TRBJ2-5,NA,TGTGCCAGCAGTAAACTAGAGAGAGAGACCCAGTACTTC,CASSKLERETQYF
NA,TRBV28,TRBJ2-1,NA,TGTGCCAGCAGTTCTGGAGGGAATGAGCAGTTCTTC,CASSSGGNEQFF
NA,TRBV9,TRBJ2-7,TRBD2,TGTGCCAGCAGCGTAAGTAGCGGGAGCTCCTACGAGCAGTACTTC,CASSVSSGSSYEQYF